These T cell receptor beta chains were read from a single sample in a study of T-cell memory formation after mild COVID-19. TCRdb re-called the 5' RACE reads through MiXCR, storing one row per CDR3 protein. This sample has hundreds of thousands of distinct CDR3 sequences, with about a fifth found just once. Sample: PBMCs or a T cell subset sorted from them (not recorded which). The receptors derive from an adult woman who had mild COVID-19 (a few samples of this study predate the infection). Cell type and time point are not known. The conserved cysteine and the conserved F or W are not part of the CDR3 here.

V: TRBV3-1; J: TRBJ2-2; CDR3: ASSLAGLAGGRTGELF
V: TRBV23-1; J: TRBJ2-5; CDR3: ASSHLELGQETQY
V: TRBV3-2; J: TRBJ2-7; CDR3: ASSQDPKTVIPPVQSYEQY
V: TRBV7-9; J: TRBJ1-4; CDR3: ASSPRDSTTNEKLF
V: TRBV24-1; J: TRBJ1-2; CDR3: ATSDFAGIGYT
V: TRBV20-1; J: TRBJ2-7; CDR3: SARGDRGSSYEQY
V: TRBV7-7; J: TRBJ2-5; CDR3: ASSRDRGGETQY
V: TRBV4-1; J: TRBJ2-4; CDR3: ASSQDGGRAKNIQY
V: TRBV25-1; J: TRBJ2-3; CDR3: ASSESGRETDTQY
V: TRBV6-4; J: TRBJ1-2; CDR3: ASSEGPGRYGYT
V: TRBV18; J: TRBJ2-1; CDR3: ASSSSGIEQF
V: TRBV4-1; J: TRBJ2-7; CDR3: ASSQDRRGGNYEQY
V: TRBV14; J: TRBJ2-5; CDR3: ASSQSTGRAQY
V: TRBV6-5; J: TRBJ2-1; CDR3: ATTGVTGDSYNEQF
V: TRBV12-3/TRBV12-4; J: TRBJ1-2; CDR3: ASSLRDSGSYGYT
V: TRBV19; J: TRBJ2-1; CDR3: ASSISRGAVDNEQF
V: TRBV7-8; J: TRBJ1-2; CDR3: ASSSRGRGGWNYGYT
V: TRBV5-1; J: TRBJ1-1; CDR3: ASSPGQGMAF
V: TRBV29-1; J: TRBJ1-2; CDR3: SARTDNYGYT
V: TRBV3-1; J: TRBJ2-2; CDR3: ASSQGPGYSVSGELF
V: TRBV7-6; J: TRBJ2-3; CDR3: ASSLGSGVVDTQY
V: TRBV12-3/TRBV12-4; J: TRBJ1-5; CDR3: ASSLSARDSNQPQH
V: TRBV5-6; J: TRBJ1-5; CDR3: ASSWGQMNQPQH
V: TRBV7-2; J: TRBJ1-2; CDR3: ASRLNRDRGSGYT
V: TRBV7-7; J: TRBJ2-7; CDR3: ASSPGAGQQQY
V: TRBV7-6; J: TRBJ2-5; CDR3: ASSLALGQGEETQY
V: TRBV15; J: TRBJ2-1; CDR3: ATSRVDGHSYNEQF
V: TRBV29-1; J: TRBJ2-7; CDR3: SVVGVSGRAWQY
V: TRBV12-3/TRBV12-4; J: TRBJ2-7; CDR3: ASSLVGSGRYEQY
V: TRBV4-1; J: TRBJ1-1; CDR3: ASSQVEFRGGNTEAF
V: TRBV7-9; J: TRBJ2-1; CDR3: ASSPWGGSYNEQF
V: TRBV6-6; J: TRBJ2-3; CDR3: ASSYSGVADTDTQY
V: TRBV25-1; J: TRBJ1-2; CDR3: ASSGPGRLNSNYGYT
V: TRBV15; J: TRBJ1-5; CDR3: ATSRDWGQSNQPQH
V: TRBV5-1; J: TRBJ2-2; CDR3: ASSLSYNTGELF
V: TRBV28; J: TRBJ2-3; CDR3: ASSFSGVSTDTQY
V: TRBV9; J: TRBJ2-5; CDR3: ASSVSSGGRETQY
V: TRBV4-1; J: TRBJ2-1; CDR3: ASSQDRGRSGRAFDEQF
V: TRBV19; J: TRBJ1-2; CDR3: ASSNEGASYGYT
V: TRBV5-1; J: TRBJ2-3; CDR3: ASSLTRDRDTQY
V: TRBV6-2/TRBV6-3; J: TRBJ1-2; CDR3: ASRGTAWTGGLT
V: TRBV27; J: TRBJ2-7; CDR3: ASSQLPGQLYEQY
V: TRBV7-7; J: TRBJ2-7; CDR3: ASSLQGPSDEQY
V: TRBV7-9; J: TRBJ2-7; CDR3: ASSLSGLAGGKRSYEQY
V: TRBV27; J: TRBJ1-6; CDR3: ASSHKQGGHTGWNSPLH
V: TRBV7-9; J: TRBJ2-7; CDR3: ASSLAAGQVSYEQY
V: TRBV7-2; J: TRBJ2-4; CDR3: ASSLARVSEIQY